Below, 20 T cell receptor beta chains from the same sample are listed, as sequenced in a study of blood T cell repertoires in COVID-19. Measured with immunoSEQ multiplex PCR; TCRdb has only the in-frame clones, and not every one. The sample shows around 51,000 clones, 90% of them seen only once. Sequencing was done on a sample of peripheral blood. The receptors derive from a man in his 70s with acute or convalescent COVID-19.

The V and J genes are TRBV4-1 and TRBJ2-7, with D maybe TRBD2 (5 bases). V was shortened by 5 bases and J by 2 bases, with 13 bases between the two germline ends. CDR3 length equals 14 residues. From germline, CDR1 is MGHRA and CDR2 YSYEKL. The CDR3, as DNA: TGCGCCAGCAGCAGCCCGGGATCCCCCTACGAGCAGTACTTC. This translates into CASSSPGSPYEQYF.

J is TRBJ1-3 and V is TRBV27, with D maybe TRBD1 (6 bases). The CDR3 loop spans 15 amino acids. Trimming left V 5 bases short and J 3 bases short, with 14 bases between. Looked up from germline, CDR1 is MNHEY and CDR2 is SMNVEV (reference sequence). CDR3 in amino acids: CASSPIGTRGNTIYF. CDR3 nucleotide sequence: TGTGCCAGCAGTCCGATCGGGACACGTGGAAACACCATATATTTT.

This CDR3 is CASSLQETYEQYF. The CDR3 region has the DNA TGTGCCAGCAGTTTACAGGAAACCTACGAGCAGTACTTC. The gene calls are TRBV2 and TRBJ2-7; D is perhaps TRBD1 (5 bases). From germline, CDR1 is SNHLY and CDR2 FYNNEI. This CDR3 is built from 13 residues. V lost 5 bases and J 2 bases, leaving 10 bases between the germline ends.

The V call is TRBV11-2, the J call TRBJ2-6; no clear D. The CDR3 consists of 15 residues. CDR1 is SGHAT and CDR2 is FQNNGV in the germline V gene. V dropped 1 base and J dropped 0 bases, with 4 bases sitting between them. Written as DNA, the CDR3 is TGTGCCAGCAGCTTAGGAGACTCTGGGGCCAACGTCCTGACTTTC. Translating gives CASSLGDSGANVLTF.

This chain uses TRBV7-2 with TRBJ1-6, with TRBD1 as a possible D gene (5 bases). Germline CDR1 and CDR2: SGHTA and FQGNSA. V gave up 6 bases and J gave up 1 base, with 10 bases separating them. The CDR3 runs 15 residues. The CDR3 sequence: CASSGGGSYNSPLHF. CDR3 coding DNA: TGTGCCAGCAGTGGGGGAGGTTCCTATAATTCACCCCTCCACTTT.

The rearrangement joins TRBV3-1 (or the pseudogene TRBV3-2) to TRBJ1-5; TRBD1 agrees at 7 bases. Losses at the gene ends were 3 bases for V and 7 bases for J; bases not matched to a gene: 9. The CDR3 is made up of 15 amino acids. The V gene's germline CDR1 is LGHDT and CDR2 YNNKEL (reference sequence). CDR3 nucleotides: TGTGCCAGCAGCCAGACAGGGAATGAGGACCAGCCCCAGCATTTT. Translated: CASSQTGNEDQPQHF.

The rearrangement links TRBV6-5 to TRBJ1-1; 12 bases are shared with TRBD1. Germline trimming cut 10 bases from V and 8 bases from J; bases unmatched to any gene: 5. Germline loops: CDR1 MNHEY, CDR2 SVGAGI. CDR3 length equals 12 residues. The CDR3 loop is CATRDRGLEAFF. The CDR3 nucleotides are TGTGCCACCCGGGACAGGGGGCTGGAAGCTTTCTTT.

This clone occurred a few times. The chain uses TRBV7-2 and TRBJ1-1; D may be TRBD1 (5 bases). V was pared by 8 bases and J by 1 base, with 11 bases between. This CDR3 is 13 amino acids long. The germline V gene has CDR1 SGHTA and CDR2 FQGNSA. In nucleotides, the CDR3 is TGTGCCAGCTTCCTCGGACAGAACACTGAAGCTTTCTTT. Encoded protein: CASFLGQNTEAFF.

The chain has TRBV7-9 and TRBJ2-5, with 9 bases identical to TRBD1. The CDR3 covers 15 residues. Unmatched junction bases numbered 5, after V lost 1 base and J lost 5 bases. The germline gives CDR1 SEHNR, CDR2 FQNEAQ (reference sequence). CDR3 sequence (DNA): TGTGCCAGCAGCTTAGGGGACAGGGAATTCGAGACCCAGTACTTC. Translation gives CASSLGDREFETQYF.

The chain uses TRBV2 and TRBJ2-5, with 9 nucleotides matching TRBD2. V lost 5 bases to trimming and J lost 8 bases; unmatched junction nucleotides: 3. The CDR3 covers 12 residues. Germline loops: CDR1 SNHLY, CDR2 FYNNEI. The CDR3, as DNA: TGTGCCAGCAGTACCGGGACTAGCACCCAGTACTTC. This sequence encodes CASSTGTSTQYF. Combining the CDR3 with reference TRBV2 and TRBJ2-5 gives the whole variable domain EPEVTQTPSHQVTQMGQEVILRCVPISNHLYFYWYRQILGQKVEFLVSFYNNEISEKSEIFDDQFSVERPDGSNFTLKIRSTKLEDSAMYFCASSTGTSTQYFGPGTRLLVL.

The chain is built from TRBV7-6 and TRBJ2-3; the match to TRBD2 covers 11 bases. CDR3 length: 18 residues. Germline V CDR1 and CDR2: SGHVS, FNYEAQ. With V trimmed by 1 base and J by 1 base, 7 bases remained unmatched. The CDR3 DNA sequence: TGTGCCAGCAGCTTAGTAGCGGGGGGGCATGGAGGCACAGATACGCAGTATTTT. As protein: CASSLVAGGHGGTDTQYF.

This clone was recorded only once. The chain recombines TRBV6-5 with TRBJ1-5; D is unresolved. V shed 2 bases and J shed 3 bases, with 8 bases lying between them. The CDR3 has 14 residues. CDR1 and CDR2 from the germline V gene are MNHEY and SVGAGI. CDR3 sequence (DNA): TGTGCCAGCAGTTACGACGGGGTCAATCAGCCCCAGCATTTT. Translating gives CASSYDGVNQPQHF.

This chain connects TRBV6-4 to TRBJ1-1; D is undetermined. The CDR3 contains 14 residues. Germline CDR1 MRHNA, CDR2 SNTAGT. The V and J ends lost 4 bases and 1 base respectively, with 10 bases between them. The CDR3 sequence: CASSALTGNTEAFF. CDR3 nucleotide sequence: TGTGCCAGCAGTGCCCTGACTGGGAACACTGAAGCTTTCTTT.

V gene TRBV6-6 combines with J gene TRBJ1-6, with 7 bases matching TRBD1. Germline values: CDR1 MNHNY, CDR2 SVGAGI (reference sequence). CDR3 length equals 15 residues. The junction had 5 bases not matched to a gene; V was cut back by 6 bases and J by 3 bases. The CDR3 sequence: CASSDRDSYNSPLHF. In nucleotides, the CDR3 is TGTGCCAGCAGCGACCGGGACAGCTATAATTCACCCCTCCACTTT.

The chain employs TRBV10-3 and TRBJ1-3, with TRBD1 matching 7 bases. Germline CDR1 reads ENHRY; CDR2 reads SYGVKD. This CDR3 has 15 amino acids. Trimming took 4 bases from V and 0 from J; bases not matched to a gene: 3. The CDR3 region has the DNA TGTGCCATCAGTGGCGGACAGGTCTCTGGAAACACCATATATTTT. Its translation: CAISGGQVSGNTIYF.

This chain joins TRBV6-5 and TRBJ2-1, with 10 bases fitting TRBD1. From germline, CDR1 is MNHEY and CDR2 SVGAGI. The V and J ends lost 6 bases and 6 bases, in that order; junction bases with no gene match: 5. This CDR3 has 14 amino acids. The CDR3 DNA is TGTGCCAGCAGAGACAGGGGGCGAGTCAATGAGCAGTTCTTC. Encoded protein: CASRDRGRVNEQFF.

The sample holds one count of this clone. The chain combines TRBV19 with TRBJ2-5; 7 bases match TRBD1. The germline gives CDR1 LNHDA, CDR2 SQIVND (reference sequence). The CDR3 consists of 14 residues. The trim removed 0 bases at V and 5 bases at J, leaving 3 bases unmatched. The CDR3 region has the DNA TGTGCCAGTAGTATAGAAACAGGGGTGGAGACCCAGTACTTC. Encoded protein: CASSIETGVETQYF.

The V gene is TRBV18, the J gene TRBJ1-1; 8 nucleotides match TRBD1. The CDR3 is made up of 14 amino acids. J gave up 3 bases and V 4 bases, and 4 bases lay outside the gene matches. Per germline, CDR1 KGHSH and CDR2 LQKENI. The CDR3 sequence is CASSQTGGDTEAFF. CDR3 in DNA: TGTGCCAGCTCACAAACAGGGGGGGACACTGAAGCTTTCTTT.

This chain joins TRBV28 and TRBJ2-2, with D unresolved. Trimming shortened V by 8 bases and J by 7 bases, and 11 bases separated the two germline ends. CDR1 and CDR2 from the germline V gene are MDHEN and SYDVKM. The length of the CDR3 is 12 residues. CDR3 DNA: TGTGCCAGCTTGCCCCGCTACGGGGAGCTGTTTTTT. Translation: CASLPRYGELFF.

This chain links TRBV10-2 with TRBJ1-5, with D unclear. The CDR3 has 15 residues. V was clipped by 3 bases and J by 3 bases, with 12 bases between them. Per germline, CDR1 WSHSY and CDR2 SAAADI. The CDR3 DNA reads as TGCGCCAGCAGTGACAGCGGACTTATCAATCAGCCCCAGCATTTT. It specifies CASSDSGLINQPQHF.